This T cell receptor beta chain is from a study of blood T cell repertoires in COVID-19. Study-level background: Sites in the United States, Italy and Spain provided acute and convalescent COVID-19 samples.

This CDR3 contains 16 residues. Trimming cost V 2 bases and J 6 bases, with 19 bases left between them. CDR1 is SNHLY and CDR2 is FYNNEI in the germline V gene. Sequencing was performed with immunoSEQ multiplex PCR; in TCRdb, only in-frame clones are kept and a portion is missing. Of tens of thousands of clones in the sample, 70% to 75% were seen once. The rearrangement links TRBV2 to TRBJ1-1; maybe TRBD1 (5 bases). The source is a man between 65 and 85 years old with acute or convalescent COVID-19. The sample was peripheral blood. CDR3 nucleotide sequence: TGTGCCAGCAGTGAAAAGAGTGGGTGGGAAGGGGCTGAAGCTTTCTTT. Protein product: CASSEKSGWEGAEAFF.